The 10 T cell receptor beta chains given below trace back to one sample, sequenced in a study of T cells expressing NK-cell markers. TCRdb processed the 5' RACE reads again and assigns one entry to each CDR3 protein, with no DNA. This repertoire includes approximately 170,000 distinct CDR3 sequences. Sequencing was performed on blood T cells: a sorted CD56 or NKG2C T cell subset, CD4+ or CD8+ T cells, or bulk PBMC T cells (not recorded which). The receptors originated from a man aged 18-69 years in good health.

Here the CDR3 reads CASSVWSSYEQYF. The V and J genes are TRBV14 and TRBJ2-7. Germline-derived CDR1 and CDR2 are SGHDN and FVKESK. This CDR3 has 13 residues.

The chain links TRBV11-2 to TRBJ2-5; checking the TCRdb D call of TRBD1 is not possible without DNA. CDR3 length: 15 residues. Germline V gene sequence: CDR1 SGHAT, CDR2 FQNNGV. CDR3 amino acids: CASSATEGGGETQYF.

The V call is TRBV3-1, the J call TRBJ1-4; the TCRdb call, TRBD1, lacks DNA for checking. Germline V gives CDR1 LGHDT, CDR2 YNNKEL (reference sequence). The CDR3 has 15 residues. The chain's CDR3 is CASSPGYEDRGKLFF.

The chain carries TRBV27 and TRBJ2-3; TCRdb's assignment of TRBD2 cannot be checked, as there is no DNA. This CDR3 contains 17 residues. Germline-derived CDR1 and CDR2 are MNHEY and SMNVEV (reference sequence). The CDR3 reads CASSSATSGGAGDTQYF.

The rearrangement uses TRBV7-9 and TRBJ2-5; TCRdb gives TRBD1 as the D gene, but with no DNA this cannot be confirmed. Germline V lookup: CDR1 SEHNR, CDR2 FQNEAQ (reference sequence). CDR3 length: 15 amino acids. CDR3 in amino acids: CASSLGDRGSETQYF.

The V gene is TRBV7-9, the J gene TRBJ2-1; TCRdb's D call of TRBD2 is untestable without DNA. The CDR3 is made up of 15 amino acids. Germline V gene data show CDR1 as SEHNR and CDR2 as FQNEAQ (reference sequence). CDR3 sequence reads: CASSETSGGLNEQFF.

The chain couples TRBV12-3 or TRBV12-4 to TRBJ2-3. CDR3 size: 12 residues. Here the CDR3 reads CASRGFTDTQYF.

This chain connects TRBV2 to TRBJ1-4. Germline CDR1 and CDR2: SNHLY and FYNNEI. The CDR3 is made up of 13 amino acids. This chain's CDR3 is CASRDIGSEKLFF.

The genes are TRBV19 and TRBJ2-1; lacking DNA, the TRBD2 call made by TCRdb goes unchecked. CDR3 size: 15 residues. CDR1 is LNHDA, CDR2 SQIVND, per germline (reference sequence). The CDR3 spells CASSIFAGGRNEQFF.

The V gene is TRBV13, the J gene TRBJ1-2. This CDR3 is built from 15 residues. Germline assignment: CDR1 PRHDT and CDR2 FYEKMQ (reference sequence). The CDR3 reads CASSLFQEANYGYTF. Full variable domain (rest looked up from reference TRBV13 and TRBJ1-2): AAGVIQSPRHLIKEKRETATLKCYPIPRHDTVYWYQQGPGQDPQFLISFYEKMQSDKGSIPDRFSAQQFSDYHSELNMSSLELGDSALYFCASSLFQEANYGYTFGSGTRLTVV.